This passage covers 29 T cell receptor beta chains from one sample sequenced in a study of blood T cell repertoires in COVID-19. The method was immunoSEQ multiplex PCR; TCRdb's version includes in-frame clones alone and lacks a portion of them. The sample has hundreds of thousands of clones; around 87% are singletons. The sample taken for sequencing was PBMCs or T cells enriched from blood (not recorded which). Receptors were obtained from a young man who had been exposed to COVID-19.

CDR3: CASSLPGQGARNSPLHF. In DNA, the CDR3 is TGTGCCAGCAGTCTCCCGGGACAGGGGGCAAGGAATTCACCCCTCCACTTT. The chain combines TRBV6-6 with TRBJ1-6, with 12 bases identical to TRBD1. Germline CDR1 MNHNY, CDR2 SVGAGI (reference sequence). V was clipped by 5 bases and J by 7 bases; unmatched bases: 9. CDR3 size: 17 residues.

The genes are TRBV11-3 and TRBJ1-1; 10 bases match TRBD1. Per germline, CDR1 SGHNT and CDR2 YENEEA. The CDR3 totals 20 residues. V was clipped by 0 bases and J by 4 bases; unmatched bases: 17. DNA for the CDR3: TGTGCCAGCAGCTTAGAGATCTGGTTTCGGGACAGGGGTTCCAGCACTGAAGCTTTCTTT. It yields the protein CASSLEIWFRDRGSSTEAFF.

The J gene is TRBJ1-1, the V gene TRBV28, with TRBD1 as a possible D gene (6 bases). There are 14 residues in the CDR3. Looked up from germline, CDR1 is MDHEN and CDR2 is SYDVKM. Trimming pared 3 bases from V and 10 bases from J, leaving 18 bases between. Written as DNA, the CDR3 is TGTGCCAGCAGTTTCTCGACAGGAGATTTTCTAGCTTTCTTT. This encodes CASSFSTGDFLAFF.

The rearrangement uses TRBV19 and TRBJ1-1; no firm D call. This CDR3 comprises 10 residues. Germline V gene data show CDR1 as LNHDA and CDR2 as SQIVND (reference sequence). The V end lost 10 bases, the J end lost 7 bases, and 10 bases lay between the germline ends. Here the CDR3 reads CATPPGEAFF. The CDR3 DNA reads TGTGCCACCCCACCGGGTGAAGCTTTCTTT.

The chain is built from TRBV7-9 and TRBJ2-7; TRBD1 agrees at 7 bases. The CDR3 spans 14 residues. Germline V CDR1 and CDR2: SEHNR, FQNEAQ (reference sequence). The ends lost 5 bases at V and 7 bases at J; junction bases unmatched: 11. The DNA of the CDR3 is TGTGCCAGCAGCCGATCGAGGACAGGTCTTGAGCAGTACTTC. Translated: CASSRSRTGLEQYF.

The V and J genes are TRBV5-3 and TRBJ2-7, with D possibly TRBD2 on 5 matching bases. TRBV5-3 is an ORF, and what it does is uncertain. Trimming cost V 6 bases and J 3 bases, with 22 bases left between them. This CDR3 has 16 amino acids. The DNA of the CDR3 is TGTGCCAGAACCCTGCCGGACTCTGCTTTCATCTACGAGCAGTACTTC. It specifies CARTLPDSAFIYEQYF.

This chain uses TRBV9 with TRBJ1-2, with a possible D match to TRBD1 (5 bases). This CDR3 is 14 amino acids long. Germline V lookup: CDR1 SGDLS, CDR2 YYNGEE. Trimming shortened V by 0 bases and J by 7 bases, and 13 bases separated the two germline ends. For the CDR3, the DNA is TGTGCCAGCAGCGTAGAAGAAGGGGCAGGTGGCTACACCTTC. Its protein is CASSVEEGAGGYTF. Looking up the rest from reference TRBV9 and TRBJ1-2 gives the full variable domain: DSGVTQTPKHLITATGQRVTLRCSPRSGDLSVYWYQQSLDQGLQFLIQYYNGEERAKGNILERFSAQQFPDLHSELNLSSLELGDSALYFCASSVEEGAGGYTFGSGTRLTVV.

The DNA for the CDR3 is TGTGCCAGCAGCCTTGAGAACAGGGGGGAGACCCAGTACTTC. It encodes CASSLENRGETQYF. V usage is TRBV6-5 and J usage is TRBJ2-5; 8 bases agree with TRBD1. Germline lookup yields CDR1 MNHEY and CDR2 SVGAGI. The CDR3 contains 14 residues. The ends lost 6 bases at V and 5 bases at J; junction bases unmatched: 8.

The chain couples TRBV19 to TRBJ1-5, with D perhaps matching TRBD1 (5 bases). This CDR3 has 16 residues. CDR1 is LNHDA, CDR2 SQIVND, per germline (reference sequence). V shed 1 base and J shed 4 bases, with 14 bases lying between them. CDR3 protein: CASSIVGSRVNQPQHF. The CDR3 DNA reads as TGTGCCAGTAGTATAGTAGGAAGCAGGGTTAATCAGCCCCAGCATTTT.

This clone was detected once. The rearrangement links TRBV4-1 to TRBJ2-3; 10 bases align to TRBD2. Germline V gene lookup returns CDR1 MGHRA and CDR2 YSYEKL. This CDR3 region has 19 residues. With 2 bases clipped from V and 4 bases from J, the junction kept 15 bases outside the gene matches. CDR3 bases: TGCGCCAGCAGCCAAAGGGAGGGTTTAGCGGGGGGCGGGGCAGATACGCAGTATTTT. Translation gives CASSQREGLAGGGADTQYF.

The chain joins TRBV18 to TRBJ1-2; 8 positions agree with TRBD1. CDR3 size: 16 residues. Germline CDR1 KGHSH, CDR2 LQKENI. V lost 5 bases to trimming and J lost 6 bases; unmatched junction nucleotides: 14. CDR3 residues: CASSSLDRDYSHGYTF. The CDR3 DNA reads as TGTGCCAGCTCATCCTTGGACAGGGACTATTCGCATGGCTACACCTTC.

V usage is TRBV10-1 and J usage is TRBJ2-7; 12 positions match TRBD1. Germline loops: CDR1 WNHNN, CDR2 SYGVQD (reference sequence). The CDR3 length is 15 residues. With V trimmed by 4 bases and J by 4 bases, 5 bases remained unmatched. The CDR3 is CASSGRDRGRYEQYF. In nucleotides, the CDR3 is TGCGCCAGCAGTGGCCGGGACAGGGGGCGATACGAGCAGTACTTC.

The V and J genes are TRBV7-8 and TRBJ2-5; TRBD2 matches at 7 bases. The V segment lost 4 bases and the J segment 0 bases; nucleotides outside the gene matches: 11. The CDR3 is 17 amino acids. Per germline, CDR1 SGHVS and CDR2 FQNEAQ. CDR3 residues: CASSSGWLAVYQETQYF. CDR3 nucleotide sequence: TGTGCCAGCAGCTCCGGGTGGCTAGCGGTGTACCAAGAGACCCAGTACTTC.

The chain is built from TRBV11-3 and TRBJ2-7; D might be TRBD2 (5 bases). This CDR3 has 15 residues. Germline V gives CDR1 SGHNT, CDR2 YENEEA. The V end was cut by 0 bases, the J end by 4 bases, with 13 bases between. The CDR3 coding sequence is TGTGCCAGCAGCTTAGAGCTGGGAGAATGGTACGAGCAGTACTTC. As protein: CASSLELGEWYEQYF.

The V and J genes are TRBV5-1 and TRBJ1-2; D is possibly TRBD1 (6 bases). There are 15 residues in the CDR3. V lost 0 bases and J lost 4, with 13 bases in between. From germline, CDR1 is SGHRS and CDR2 YFSETQ. In DNA form, the CDR3 reads TGCGCCAGCAGCTTGGAGACCAGGGGCCTCTATGGCTACACCTTC. Translation: CASSLETRGLYGYTF. Based on the CDR3 plus reference TRBV5-1 and TRBJ1-2, the full variable domain is KAGVTQTPRYLIKTRGQQVTLSCSPISGHRSVSWYQQTPGQGLQFLFEYFSETQRNKGNFPGRFSGRQFSNSRSEMNVSTLELGDSALYLCASSLETRGLYGYTFGSGTRLTVV.

The chain couples TRBV5-1 to TRBJ1-1; TRBD1 matches 9 bases. V dropped 3 bases and J dropped 6; count of bases not matched to a gene: 0. The CDR3 runs 12 residues. Germline loops: CDR1 SGHRS, CDR2 YFSETQ. In nucleotides, the CDR3 is TGCGCCAGCAGCTGGACAGGGGCTGAAGCTTTCTTT. Translating it yields CASSWTGAEAFF.

CDR3 coding DNA: TGTGCCAGCACCTCACCCGGCGGGCGGGGGCCGAACACCGGGGAGCTGTTTTTT. Residues: CASTSPGGRGPNTGELFF. The chain uses TRBV7-9 and TRBJ2-2; possible D gene TRBD2, 7 bases. The V end lost 7 bases, the J end lost 0 bases, and 21 bases lay between the germline ends. In germline, CDR1 is SEHNR, CDR2 FQNEAQ (reference sequence). The CDR3 spans 18 residues.

In the case of this clone: The junction does not match germline at one end; this may be a read error. The rearrangement links TRBV27 to TRBJ2-2; 8 bases fit TRBD1. This CDR3 has 18 residues. CDR1 and CDR2 from the germline V gene are MNHEY and SMNVEV (reference sequence). CDR3 nucleotides: TGTGCCAGCACTTTAACCCAGTACACGACAGGGGATCATCGGGAGCTGTTTTTT. Amino acids: CASTLTQYTTGDHRELFF.

The chain recombines TRBV6-1 with TRBJ1-6; TRBD1 matches 9 bases. V dropped 5 bases and J dropped 8; count of bases not matched to a gene: 4. CDR1 MNHNS and CDR2 SASEGT come from the germline V gene. This CDR3 is 14 amino acids long. The CDR3 region is CASSSQGADSPLHF. Written as DNA, the CDR3 is TGTGCCAGCAGTTCACAGGGGGCTGATTCACCCCTCCACTTT.

A few counts support this clone. This sequence joins TRBV19 and TRBJ1-2; TRBD1 aligns across 8 bases. The CDR3 extends over 16 amino acids. Looked up from germline, CDR1 is LNHDA and CDR2 is SQIVND (reference sequence). V dropped 6 bases and J dropped 4; count of bases not matched to a gene: 13. CDR3 sequence reads: CASRGTSTGAPYGYTF. The CDR3 DNA follows: TGTGCCAGTAGAGGAACTTCGACAGGGGCTCCCTATGGCTACACCTTC.

The rearrangement joins TRBV4-2 to TRBJ1-2; D gene unclear. Per germline, CDR1 LGHNA and CDR2 YNFKEQ. The V gene lost 1 base and the J gene lost 8 bases, with 14 bases spanning the gap. There are 14 residues in the CDR3. CDR3 sequence reads: CASSQVEEAGGYTF. CDR3 sequence (DNA): TGTGCCAGCAGCCAAGTGGAGGAGGCAGGCGGCTACACCTTC.

Concerning this clone: This CDR3 is also generated by other DNA sequences in the sample. This chain links TRBV3-1 (or the pseudogene TRBV3-2) with TRBJ1-1, with D tentatively TRBD1 (5 bases). From germline, CDR1 is LGHDT and CDR2 YNNKEL (reference sequence). The CDR3 length is 13 residues. V was clipped by 5 bases and J by 5 bases, with 12 bases between them. CDR3 DNA: TGTGCCAGCAGCACGGGGGGGAGAACTGAAGCTTTCTTT. This translates into CASSTGGRTEAFF.

This rearrangement joins TRBV7-3 to TRBJ1-1, with D perhaps matching TRBD1 (6 bases). V dropped 4 bases and J dropped 0 bases, with 12 bases sitting between them. The germline CDR1 and CDR2 sequences are SGHTA and FQGTGA. This CDR3 region has 15 residues. CDR3 nucleotide sequence: TGTGCCAGCAGCTCAAATACAGGGTTGAACACTGAAGCTTTCTTT. Residues: CASSSNTGLNTEAFF.

J is TRBJ1-1 and V is TRBV13, with a tentative D call TRBD1 (6 bases). CDR3 size: 11 residues. The germline V and J ends were trimmed by 5 bases and 7 bases, with 8 bases remaining between them. Germline assignment: CDR1 PRHDT and CDR2 FYEKMQ (reference sequence). CDR3 nucleotide sequence: TGTGCCAGCAGCCGGACAGTTGAAGCTTTCTTT. This encodes CASSRTVEAFF.

This chain uses TRBV2 with TRBJ2-7, with no clear D. Germline assignment: CDR1 SNHLY and CDR2 FYNNEI. V lost 4 bases and J lost 3, with 4 bases in between. This CDR3 comprises 11 residues. The CDR3 spells CASSASYEQYF. The CDR3 nucleotides are TGTGCCAGCAGTGCCAGCTACGAGCAGTACTTC.

This sequence joins TRBV6-1 and TRBJ2-1, with D unresolved. Trimming removed 0 bases from V and 8 bases from J, with 5 bases in between. The CDR3 loop spans 12 amino acids. The germline V gene has CDR1 MNHNS and CDR2 SASEGT. CDR3: CASSEASDEQFF. The CDR3 DNA reads TGTGCCAGCAGTGAAGCATCAGATGAGCAGTTCTTC.

This clone was detected once. The CDR3 sequence: CASSYSGTGVSGYTF. DNA for the CDR3: TGTGCCAGCAGTTACTCCGGGACAGGGGTTTCGGGCTACACCTTC. The genes are TRBV28 and TRBJ1-2; 10 bases fit TRBD1. The germline V gene encodes CDR1 MDHEN and CDR2 SYDVKM. The trim removed 4 bases at V and 8 bases at J, leaving 10 bases unmatched. There are 15 residues in the CDR3.

J is TRBJ2-7 and V is TRBV29-1; D remains unclear. Germline V gene sequence: CDR1 SQVTM, CDR2 ANQGSEA. This CDR3 is 13 amino acids long. V was pared by 3 bases and J by 2 bases, with 11 bases between. The CDR3 here is CSVDQSGTYEQYF. The DNA for the CDR3 is TGCAGCGTTGACCAATCAGGAACCTACGAGCAGTACTTC.

V is TRBV4-1 and J is TRBJ2-3; TRBD2 aligns across 11 bases. In germline, CDR1 is MGHRA, CDR2 YSYEKL. The V and J ends lost 3 bases and 5 bases, in that order; junction bases with no gene match: 13. The CDR3 runs to 18 residues. This chain's CDR3 is CASSHLVLGLAARDTQYF. The CDR3 nucleotides read TGCGCCAGCAGCCATTTAGTTCTGGGACTAGCGGCCCGAGATACGCAGTATTTT.